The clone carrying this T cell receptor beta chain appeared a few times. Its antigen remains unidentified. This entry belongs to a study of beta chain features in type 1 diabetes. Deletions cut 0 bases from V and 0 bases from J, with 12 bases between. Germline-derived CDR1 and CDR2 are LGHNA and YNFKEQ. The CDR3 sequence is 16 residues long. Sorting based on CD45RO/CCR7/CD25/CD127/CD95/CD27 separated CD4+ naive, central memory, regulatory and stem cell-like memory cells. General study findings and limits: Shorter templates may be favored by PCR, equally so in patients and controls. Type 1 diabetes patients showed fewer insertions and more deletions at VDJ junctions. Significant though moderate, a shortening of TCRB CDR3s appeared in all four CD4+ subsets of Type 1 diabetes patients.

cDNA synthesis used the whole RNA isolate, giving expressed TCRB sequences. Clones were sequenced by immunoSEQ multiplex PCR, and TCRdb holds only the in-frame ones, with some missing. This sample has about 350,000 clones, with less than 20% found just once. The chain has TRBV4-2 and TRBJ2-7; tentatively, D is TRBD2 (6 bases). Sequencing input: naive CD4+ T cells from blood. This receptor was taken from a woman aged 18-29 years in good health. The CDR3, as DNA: TGTGCCAGCAGCCAAGAGGGGACTCGCCGCTCCTACGAGCAGTACTTC. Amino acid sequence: CASSQEGTRRSYEQYF.